The 13 T cell receptor beta chains below all came from one sample that was sequenced in a study of T cells in Graves' hyperthyroidism and ophthalmopathy. RNA transcripts gave rise to amplified TCR beta CDR3 regions. RT-PCR in the first round (using the HTBI primer set) targeted the TCR CDR3. TCRdb passed the multiplex PCR reads through MiXCR, listing each CDR3 protein once. The table lists hundreds of thousands of distinct CDR3 sequences, 13% to 15% of them singletons. Specimen: blood. These receptors came from a woman aged 45-60 years with Graves' ophthalmopathy.

This clonotype was found many times. The chain has TRBV7-2 and TRBJ2-7; TRBD1 agrees at 7 bases. This CDR3 contains 14 residues. Per germline, CDR1 SGHTA and CDR2 FQGNSA. V dropped 1 base and J dropped 5; count of bases not matched to a gene: 5. The CDR3: CASSLDRGPDEQYF. CDR3 coding DNA: TGTGCCAGCAGCTTAGACAGGGGACCTGACGAGCAGTACTTC.

This clonotype appeared a few times. The V and J genes are TRBV10-3 and TRBJ2-3; 9 bases line up with TRBD1. From germline, CDR1 is ENHRY and CDR2 SYGVKD. J lost 4 bases, V lost 11 bases, and 13 bases had no gene match. This CDR3 has 15 residues. The CDR3 is CAVHRDRVDSDTQYF. CDR3 DNA: TGTGCCGTTCACCGGGACAGGGTCGATTCAGATACGCAGTATTTT.

The table lists this clonotype with many counts. The chain joins TRBV18 to TRBJ2-5; TRBD1 is a possible D gene (6 bases). V dropped 3 bases and J dropped 3 bases, with 8 bases sitting between them. The CDR3 covers 13 residues. Germline CDR1 and CDR2: KGHSH and LQKENI. The CDR3 bases are TGTGCCAGCTCACCTCGGACAGAAGAGACCCAGTACTTC. It encodes CASSPRTEETQYF.

This chain links TRBV11-3 with TRBJ1-2; TRBD1 matches 7 bases. Germline CDR1 and CDR2: SGHNT and YENEEA. The CDR3 loop spans 15 amino acids. The V gene end was trimmed by 0 bases and the J gene end by 10 bases; junction bases not matched to a gene: 11. The CDR3: CASSLDGGQPSSYTF. CDR3 nucleotides: TGTGCCAGCAGCTTAGATGGGGGACAGCCAAGTTCCTACACCTTC.

This clonotype came up a few times. The rearrangement uses TRBV28 and TRBJ2-2; D gene unclear. Germline assignment: CDR1 MDHEN and CDR2 SYDVKM. The V gene lost 6 bases and the J gene lost 7 bases, with 6 bases spanning the gap. There are 11 residues in the CDR3. CDR3 protein: CASSPGGELFF. Written as DNA, the CDR3 is TGTGCCAGCAGCCCAGGCGGGGAGCTGTTTTTT.

Ten or more counts support this clonotype. The rearrangement uses TRBV6-1 and TRBJ2-2; D ambiguous. The CDR3 length is 12 residues. V lost 7 bases and J lost 3, with 6 bases in between. Germline V gives CDR1 MNHNS, CDR2 SASEGT. The CDR3 region is CASTRDTGELFF. CDR3 DNA sequence: TGTGCCAGCACCCGGGACACCGGGGAGCTGTTTTTT.

This clonotype came up many times. The chain is built from TRBV7-8 and TRBJ2-7, with D possibly matching TRBD1 (7 bases). The V end was cut by 5 bases, the J end by 1 base, with 18 bases between. Germline V gene lookup returns CDR1 SGHVS and CDR2 FQNEAQ. The CDR3 contains 16 residues. The CDR3 bases are TGTGCCAGCAGCCCGAGGAGGGGGACAGATTCCTACGAGCAGTACTTC. Translating gives CASSPRRGTDSYEQYF.

This clonotype showed up many times. This sequence joins TRBV20-1 and TRBJ2-3; possible D gene TRBD2, 6 bases. The V gene's germline CDR1 is DFQATT and CDR2 SNEGSKA (reference sequence). Trimming removed 1 base at V and 1 base at J, with 12 bases between. The CDR3 has 15 amino acids. CDR3 sequence reads: CSARVVASGTDTQYF. The CDR3 DNA follows: TGCAGTGCTAGAGTAGTTGCTAGCGGCACAGATACGCAGTATTTT.

This clonotype was counted many times. V gene TRBV18 combines with J gene TRBJ2-2; 7 bases line up with TRBD1. Germline CDR1 KGHSH, CDR2 LQKENI. V shed 8 bases and J 4 bases; nucleotides not matched to a gene: 10. There are 15 residues in the CDR3. The CDR3 loop reads CASLSDRVGTGELFF. The DNA of the CDR3 is TGTGCCAGCCTATCCGACAGGGTCGGCACCGGGGAGCTGTTTTTT.

This clonotype has only one observation. The rearrangement links TRBV6-2 or TRBV6-3 to TRBJ2-1; D is perhaps TRBD2 (6 bases). The length of the CDR3 is 13 residues. With 2 bases removed from V and 10 bases from J, the gap between germline ends came to 12 bases. Germline V CDR1 and CDR2: MNHEY, SVGEGT. This CDR3 reads CASSYATRGEQFF. CDR3 in DNA: TGTGCCAGCAGTTACGCGACTAGAGGAGAGCAGTTCTTC.

A single count supports this clonotype. V usage is TRBV28 and J usage is TRBJ1-6; D might be TRBD1 (6 bases). The CDR3 extends over 15 amino acids. V gave up 6 bases and J gave up 9 bases, with 18 bases separating them. The germline gives CDR1 MDHEN, CDR2 SYDVKM. CDR3 sequence (DNA): TGTGCCAGCAGATTCGAAGGGGGGGGGAGTTCACCCCTCCACTTT. It encodes CASRFEGGGSSPLHF. The variable domain in full, with the rest retrieved from reference TRBV28 and TRBJ1-6, is DVKVTQSSRYLVKRTGEKVFLECVQDMDHENMFWYRQDPGLGLRLIYFSYDVKMKEKGDIPEGYSVSREKKERFSLILESASTNQTSMYLCASRFEGGGSSPLHFGNGTRLTVT.

The table lists this clonotype with a few counts. The chain carries TRBV7-2 and TRBJ2-4, with TRBD2 as a possible D gene (6 bases). This CDR3 has 15 residues. Trimming took 4 bases from V and 0 from J, leaving 10 bases between them. Germline values: CDR1 SGHTA, CDR2 FQGNSA. CDR3 amino acids: CASSSGRSAKNIQYF. The CDR3 DNA follows: TGTGCCAGCAGCTCGGGGAGGTCAGCCAAAAACATTCAGTACTTC.

This clonotype has only a few counts. J is TRBJ2-6 and V is TRBV19; D tentatively reads TRBD1 or TRBD2 (6 bases each). The CDR3 runs 16 residues. Germline lookup yields CDR1 LNHDA and CDR2 SQIVND (reference sequence). V was pared by 6 bases and J by 0 bases, with 12 bases between. CDR3 sequence (DNA): TGTGCCAGTAGACAGGGACTCGGCTCTGGGGCCAACGTCCTGACTTTC. It encodes CASRQGLGSGANVLTF.